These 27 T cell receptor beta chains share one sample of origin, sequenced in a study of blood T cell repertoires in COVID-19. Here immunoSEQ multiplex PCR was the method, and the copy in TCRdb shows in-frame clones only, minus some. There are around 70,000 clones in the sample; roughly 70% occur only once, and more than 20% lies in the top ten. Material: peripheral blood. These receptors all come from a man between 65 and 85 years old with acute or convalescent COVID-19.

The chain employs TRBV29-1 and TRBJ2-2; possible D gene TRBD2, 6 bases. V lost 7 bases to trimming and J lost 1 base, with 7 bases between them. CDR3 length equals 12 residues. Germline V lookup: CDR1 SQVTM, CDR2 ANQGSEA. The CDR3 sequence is CSGRENTGELFF. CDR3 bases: TGCAGCGGGCGGGAGAACACCGGGGAGCTGTTTTTT.

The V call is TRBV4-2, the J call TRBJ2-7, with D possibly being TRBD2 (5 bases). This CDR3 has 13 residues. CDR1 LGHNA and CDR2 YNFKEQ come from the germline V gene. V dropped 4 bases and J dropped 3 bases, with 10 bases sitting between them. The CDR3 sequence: CASSPDGGYEQYF. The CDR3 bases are TGTGCCAGCAGCCCAGACGGAGGCTACGAGCAGTACTTC.

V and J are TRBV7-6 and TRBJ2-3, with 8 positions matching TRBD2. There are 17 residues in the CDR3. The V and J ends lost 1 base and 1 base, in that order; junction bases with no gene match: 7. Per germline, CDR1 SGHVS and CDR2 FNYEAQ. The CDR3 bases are TGTGCCAGCAGCTTAGGGGCCTTGCGGGAGGGCACAGATACGCAGTATTTT. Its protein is CASSLGALREGTDTQYF.

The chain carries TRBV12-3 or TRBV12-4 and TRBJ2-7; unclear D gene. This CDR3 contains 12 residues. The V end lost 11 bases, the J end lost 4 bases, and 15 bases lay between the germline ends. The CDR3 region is CACAVDRYEQYF. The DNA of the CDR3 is TGTGCCTGCGCGGTAGATCGGTACGAGCAGTACTTC.

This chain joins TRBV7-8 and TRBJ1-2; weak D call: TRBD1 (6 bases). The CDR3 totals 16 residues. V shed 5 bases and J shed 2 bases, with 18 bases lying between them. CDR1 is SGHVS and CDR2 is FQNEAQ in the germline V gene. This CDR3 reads CASSRDTQSTNYGYTF. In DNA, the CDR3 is TGTGCCAGCAGCAGGGACACCCAATCCACCAACTATGGCTACACCTTC.

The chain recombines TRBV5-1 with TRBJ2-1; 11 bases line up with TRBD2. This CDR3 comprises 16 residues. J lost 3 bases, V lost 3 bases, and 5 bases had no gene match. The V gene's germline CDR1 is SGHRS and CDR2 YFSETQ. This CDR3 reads CASSSGLAVVYNEQFF. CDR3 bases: TGCGCCAGCAGCTCGGGACTAGCGGTTGTCTACAATGAGCAGTTCTTC.

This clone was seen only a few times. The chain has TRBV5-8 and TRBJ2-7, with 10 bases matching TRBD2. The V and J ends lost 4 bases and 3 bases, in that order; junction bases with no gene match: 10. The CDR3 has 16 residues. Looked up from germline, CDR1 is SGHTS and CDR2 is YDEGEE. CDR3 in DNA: TGTGCCAGCAGCCAACTCGGACTAGCGGCCGACTACGAGCAGTACTTC. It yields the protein CASSQLGLAADYEQYF.

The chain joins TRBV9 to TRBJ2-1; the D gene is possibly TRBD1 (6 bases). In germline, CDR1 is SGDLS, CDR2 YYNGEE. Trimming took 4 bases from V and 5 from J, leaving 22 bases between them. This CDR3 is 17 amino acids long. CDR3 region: CASSFNSRDTPDNEQFF. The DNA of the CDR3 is TGTGCCAGCAGCTTCAATAGCCGGGACACTCCTGACAATGAGCAGTTCTTC.

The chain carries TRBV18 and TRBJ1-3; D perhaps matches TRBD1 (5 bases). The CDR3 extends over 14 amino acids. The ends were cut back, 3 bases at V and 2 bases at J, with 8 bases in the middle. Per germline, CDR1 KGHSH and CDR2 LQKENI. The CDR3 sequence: CASSPTEAGNTIYF. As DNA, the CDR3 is TGTGCCAGCTCACCGACAGAGGCTGGAAACACCATATATTTT.

The CDR3 sequence is CASRNTREQYF. The DNA of the CDR3 is TGTGCCAGCAGGAATACGAGGGAGCAGTACTTC. The genes are TRBV2 and TRBJ2-7; the D is unclear. Germline assignment: CDR1 SNHLY and CDR2 FYNNEI. The CDR3 consists of 11 residues. The V gene lost 6 bases and the J gene lost 7 bases, with 10 bases spanning the gap.

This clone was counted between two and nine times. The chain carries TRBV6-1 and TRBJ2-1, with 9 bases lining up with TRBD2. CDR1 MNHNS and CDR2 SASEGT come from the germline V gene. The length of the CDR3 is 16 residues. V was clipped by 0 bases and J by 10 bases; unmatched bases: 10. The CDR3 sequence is CASSEALSSGTGEQFF. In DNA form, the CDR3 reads TGTGCCAGCAGTGAAGCGCTCTCTAGCGGGACGGGGGAGCAGTTCTTC.

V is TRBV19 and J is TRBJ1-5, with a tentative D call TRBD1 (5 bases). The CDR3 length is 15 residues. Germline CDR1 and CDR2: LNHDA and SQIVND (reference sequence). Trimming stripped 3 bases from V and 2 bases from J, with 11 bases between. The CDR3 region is CASSIQGLGNQPQHF. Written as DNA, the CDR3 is TGTGCCAGTAGTATCCAGGGATTAGGCAATCAGCCCCAGCATTTT.

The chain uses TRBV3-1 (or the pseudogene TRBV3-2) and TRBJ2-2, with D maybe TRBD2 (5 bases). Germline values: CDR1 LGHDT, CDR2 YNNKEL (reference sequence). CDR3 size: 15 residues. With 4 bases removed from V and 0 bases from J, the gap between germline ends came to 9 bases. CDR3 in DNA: TGTGCCAGCAGCCTGAGCGGTACGAACACCGGGGAGCTGTTTTTT. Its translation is CASSLSGTNTGELFF.

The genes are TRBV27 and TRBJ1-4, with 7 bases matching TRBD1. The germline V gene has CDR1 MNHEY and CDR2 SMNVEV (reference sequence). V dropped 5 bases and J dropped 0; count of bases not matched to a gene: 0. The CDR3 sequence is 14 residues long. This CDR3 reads CASSGTATNEKLFF. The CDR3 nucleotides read TGTGCCAGCAGTGGGACAGCAACTAATGAAAAACTGTTTTTT. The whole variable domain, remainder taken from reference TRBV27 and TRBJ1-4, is EAQVTQNPRYLITVTGKKLTVTCSQNMNHEYMSWYRQDPGLGLRQIYYSMNVEVTDKGDVPEGYKVSRKEKRNFPLILESPSPNQTSLYFCASSGTATNEKLFFGSGTQLSVL.

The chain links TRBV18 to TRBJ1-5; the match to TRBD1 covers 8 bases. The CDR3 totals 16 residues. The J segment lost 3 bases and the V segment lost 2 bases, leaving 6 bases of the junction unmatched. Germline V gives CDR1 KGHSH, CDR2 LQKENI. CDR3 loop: CASSPKTDRVNQPQHF. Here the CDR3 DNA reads TGTGCCAGCTCACCAAAGACGGACAGGGTCAATCAGCCCCAGCATTTT.

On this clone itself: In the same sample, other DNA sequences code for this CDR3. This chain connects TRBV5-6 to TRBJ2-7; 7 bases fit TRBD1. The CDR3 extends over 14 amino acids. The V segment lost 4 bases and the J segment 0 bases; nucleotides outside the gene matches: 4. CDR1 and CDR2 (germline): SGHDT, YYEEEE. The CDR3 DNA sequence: TGTGCCAGCAGCCGACAGGGCAGCTCCTACGAGCAGTACTTC. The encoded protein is CASSRQGSSYEQYF.

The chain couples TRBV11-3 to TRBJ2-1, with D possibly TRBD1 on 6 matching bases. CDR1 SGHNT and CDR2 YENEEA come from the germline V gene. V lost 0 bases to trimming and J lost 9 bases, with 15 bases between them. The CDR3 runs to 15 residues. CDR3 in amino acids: CASSLEAGEWGEQFF. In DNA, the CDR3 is TGTGCCAGCAGCTTAGAGGCAGGGGAGTGGGGTGAGCAGTTCTTC. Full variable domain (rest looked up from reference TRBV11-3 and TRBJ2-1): EAGVVQSPRYKIIEKKQPVAFWCNPISGHNTLYWYLQNLGQGPELLIRYENEEAVDDSQLPKDRFSAERLKGVDSTLKIQPAELGDSAVYLCASSLEAGEWGEQFFGPGTRLTVL.

Here the CDR3 reads CASSLVAGGFQPQHF. The CDR3 DNA reads as TGTGCCAGCAGCTTAGTGGCAGGGGGATTTCAGCCCCAGCATTTT. The chain links TRBV11-2 to TRBJ1-5, with 7 nucleotides matching TRBD1. This CDR3 has 15 amino acids. CDR1 and CDR2 from the germline V gene are SGHAT and FQNNGV. V dropped 1 base and J dropped 6; count of bases not matched to a gene: 6.

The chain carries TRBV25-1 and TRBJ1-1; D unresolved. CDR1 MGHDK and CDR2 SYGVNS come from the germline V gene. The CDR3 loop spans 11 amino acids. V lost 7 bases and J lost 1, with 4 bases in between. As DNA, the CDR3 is TGTGCCAGCACTCGGAACACTGAAGCTTTCTTT. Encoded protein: CASTRNTEAFF. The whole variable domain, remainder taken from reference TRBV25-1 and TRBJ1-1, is EADIYQTPRYLVIGTGKKITLECSQTMGHDKMYWYQQDPGMELHLIHYSYGVNSTEKGDLSSESTVSRIRTEHFPLTLESARPSHTSQYLCASTRNTEAFFGQGTRLTVV.

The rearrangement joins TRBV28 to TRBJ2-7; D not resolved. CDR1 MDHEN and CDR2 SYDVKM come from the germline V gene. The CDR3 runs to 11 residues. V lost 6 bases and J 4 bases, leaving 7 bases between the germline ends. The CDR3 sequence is CASSYLYEQYF. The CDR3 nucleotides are TGTGCCAGCAGCTACTTATACGAGCAGTACTTC. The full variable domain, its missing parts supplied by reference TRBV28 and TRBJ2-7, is DVKVTQSSRYLVKRTGEKVFLECVQDMDHENMFWYRQDPGLGLRLIYFSYDVKMKEKGDIPEGYSVSREKKERFSLILESASTNQTSMYLCASSYLYEQYFGPGTRLTVT.

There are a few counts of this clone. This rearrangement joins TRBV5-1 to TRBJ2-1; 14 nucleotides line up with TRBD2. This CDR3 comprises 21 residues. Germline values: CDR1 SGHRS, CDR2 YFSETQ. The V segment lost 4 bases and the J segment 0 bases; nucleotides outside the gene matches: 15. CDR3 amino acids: CASSLHPGTSGSLFSYNEQFF. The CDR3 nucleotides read TGCGCCAGCAGCCTCCACCCCGGGACTAGCGGGAGTCTATTCTCCTACAATGAGCAGTTCTTC.

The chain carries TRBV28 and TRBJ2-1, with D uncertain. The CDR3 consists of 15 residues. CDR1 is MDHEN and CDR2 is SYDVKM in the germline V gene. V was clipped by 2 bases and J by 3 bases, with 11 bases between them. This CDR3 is CASSLGLHLYNEQFF. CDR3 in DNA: TGTGCCAGCAGTTTAGGCTTGCATCTCTACAATGAGCAGTTCTTC. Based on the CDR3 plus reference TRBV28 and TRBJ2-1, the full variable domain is DVKVTQSSRYLVKRTGEKVFLECVQDMDHENMFWYRQDPGLGLRLIYFSYDVKMKEKGDIPEGYSVSREKKERFSLILESASTNQTSMYLCASSLGLHLYNEQFFGPGTRLTVL.

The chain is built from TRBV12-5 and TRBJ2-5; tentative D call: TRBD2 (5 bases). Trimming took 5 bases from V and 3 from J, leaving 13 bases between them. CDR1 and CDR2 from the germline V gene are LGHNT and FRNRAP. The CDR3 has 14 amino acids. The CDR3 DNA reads TGTGCTAGTGGTCCCGACGGGGTTAAAGAGACCCAGTACTTC. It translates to CASGPDGVKETQYF.

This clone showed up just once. Written as DNA, the CDR3 is TGTGCCAGCAGCAAAAAACAGGGGACACCCCTCCACTTT. As protein: CASSKKQGTPLHF. The gene calls are TRBV7-3 and TRBJ1-6, with 7 bases identical to TRBD1. Germline loops: CDR1 SGHTA, CDR2 FQGTGA. The CDR3 contains 13 residues. The V gene end was trimmed by 5 bases and the J gene end by 11 bases; junction bases not matched to a gene: 6.

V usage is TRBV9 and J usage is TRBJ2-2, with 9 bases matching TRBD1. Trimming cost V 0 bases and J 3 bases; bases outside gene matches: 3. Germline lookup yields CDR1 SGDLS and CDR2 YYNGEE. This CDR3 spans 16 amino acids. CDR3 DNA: TGTGCCAGCAGCGTAGCACAGGGGGCTGACACCGGGGAGCTGTTTTTT. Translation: CASSVAQGADTGELFF.

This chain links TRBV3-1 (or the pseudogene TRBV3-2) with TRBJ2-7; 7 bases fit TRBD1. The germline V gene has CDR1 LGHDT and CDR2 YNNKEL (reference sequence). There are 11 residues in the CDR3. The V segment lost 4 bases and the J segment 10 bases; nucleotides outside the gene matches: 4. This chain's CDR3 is CASSPGGPQYF. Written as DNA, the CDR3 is TGTGCCAGCAGCCCAGGGGGTCCTCAGTACTTC.

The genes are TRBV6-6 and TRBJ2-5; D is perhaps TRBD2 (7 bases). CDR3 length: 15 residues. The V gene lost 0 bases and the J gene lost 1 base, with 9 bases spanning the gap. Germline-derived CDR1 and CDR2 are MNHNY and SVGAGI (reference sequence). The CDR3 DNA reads TGTGCCAGCAGTTACTCAGGGGGGGGCCAAGAGACCCAGTACTTC. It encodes CASSYSGGGQETQYF.